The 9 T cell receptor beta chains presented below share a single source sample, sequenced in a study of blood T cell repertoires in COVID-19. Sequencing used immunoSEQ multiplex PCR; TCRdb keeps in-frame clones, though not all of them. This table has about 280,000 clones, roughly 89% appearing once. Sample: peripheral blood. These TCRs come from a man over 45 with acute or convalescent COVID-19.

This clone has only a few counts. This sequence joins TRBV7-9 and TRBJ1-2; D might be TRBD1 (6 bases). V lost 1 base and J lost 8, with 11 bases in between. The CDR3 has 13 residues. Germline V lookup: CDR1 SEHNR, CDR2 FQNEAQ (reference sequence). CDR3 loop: CASSLDRAWGYTF. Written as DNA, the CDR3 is TGTGCCAGCAGCTTAGACAGGGCGTGGGGCTACACCTTC. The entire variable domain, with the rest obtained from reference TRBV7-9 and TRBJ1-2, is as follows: DTGVSQNPRHKITKRGQNVTFRCDPISEHNRLYWYRQTLGQGPEFLTYFQNEAQLEKSRLLSDRFSAERPKGSFSTLEIQRTEQGDSAMYLCASSLDRAWGYTFGSGTRLTVV.

The CDR3 region has the DNA TGTGCCAGCAACCTCCAGGGAGGTGGTTACGAGCAGTACTTC. Translated: CASNLQGGGYEQYF. The chain is built from TRBV2 and TRBJ2-7, with D perhaps matching TRBD2 (6 bases). This CDR3 region has 14 residues. V dropped 7 bases and J dropped 4 bases, with 17 bases sitting between them. Germline CDR1 is SNHLY and CDR2 is FYNNEI.

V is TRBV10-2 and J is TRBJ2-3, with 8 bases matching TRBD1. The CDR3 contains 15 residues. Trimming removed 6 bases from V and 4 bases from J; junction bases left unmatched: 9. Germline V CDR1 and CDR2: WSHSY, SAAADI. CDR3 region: CASRMTGVVADTQYF. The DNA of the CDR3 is TGCGCCAGCAGAATGACAGGGGTAGTCGCAGATACGCAGTATTTT.

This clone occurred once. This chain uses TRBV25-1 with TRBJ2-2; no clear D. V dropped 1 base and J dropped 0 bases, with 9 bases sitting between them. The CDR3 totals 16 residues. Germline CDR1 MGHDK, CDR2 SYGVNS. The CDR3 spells CASSELSTANTGELFF. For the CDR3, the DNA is TGTGCCAGCAGTGAATTGAGCACAGCGAACACCGGGGAGCTGTTTTTT.

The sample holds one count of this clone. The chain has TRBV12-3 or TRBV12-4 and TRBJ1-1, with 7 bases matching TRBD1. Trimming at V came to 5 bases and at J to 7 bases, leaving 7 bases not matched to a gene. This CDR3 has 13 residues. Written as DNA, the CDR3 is TGTGCCAGCAGTCGGGACAGACCCATTGAAGCTTTCTTT. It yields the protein CASSRDRPIEAFF.

The CDR3 reads CSVENPGSYNEQFF. CDR3 in DNA: TGCAGCGTTGAAAATCCGGGCTCCTACAATGAGCAGTTCTTC. The chain couples TRBV29-1 to TRBJ2-1, with D uncertain. There are 14 residues in the CDR3. CDR1 and CDR2 (germline): SQVTM, ANQGSEA. With 2 bases removed from V and 0 bases from J, the gap between germline ends came to 8 bases.

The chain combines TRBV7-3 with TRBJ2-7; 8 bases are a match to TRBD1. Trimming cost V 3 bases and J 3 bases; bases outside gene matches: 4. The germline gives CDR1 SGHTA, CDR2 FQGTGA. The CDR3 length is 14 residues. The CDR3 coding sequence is TGTGCCAGCAGCTTGGACAGGGACGACTACGAGCAGTACTTC. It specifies CASSLDRDDYEQYF.

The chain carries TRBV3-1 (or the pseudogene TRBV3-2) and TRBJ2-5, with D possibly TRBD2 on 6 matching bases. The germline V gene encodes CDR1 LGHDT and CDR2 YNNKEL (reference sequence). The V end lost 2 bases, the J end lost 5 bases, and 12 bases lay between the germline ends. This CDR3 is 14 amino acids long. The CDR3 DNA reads TGTGCCAGCAGCCAATTTGGGGGGATGGAGACCCAGTACTTC. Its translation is CASSQFGGMETQYF.

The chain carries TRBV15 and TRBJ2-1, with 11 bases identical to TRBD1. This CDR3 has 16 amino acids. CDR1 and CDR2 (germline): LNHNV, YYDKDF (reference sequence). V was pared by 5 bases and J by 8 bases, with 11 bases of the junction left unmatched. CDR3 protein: CATSGDGTGGGDEQFF. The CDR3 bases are TGTGCCACCAGCGGGGACGGGACAGGGGGTGGCGATGAGCAGTTCTTC.